These 27 T cell receptor beta chains were all obtained from the same sample, sequenced in a study of blood T cell repertoires in COVID-19. The method was immunoSEQ multiplex PCR; TCRdb's version includes in-frame clones alone and lacks a portion of them. This table holds around 240,000 clones, 86% found once. The material sequenced was PBMCs or T cells enriched from blood (not recorded which). These receptors came from a woman aged 50 to 65 who had recovered from COVID-19.

The CDR3 loop reads CASSVTQGSDTGELFF. The CDR3 coding sequence is TGTGCCAGCAGCGTAACCCAGGGGTCGGACACCGGGGAGCTGTTTTTT. The V and J genes are TRBV9 and TRBJ2-2; tentatively, D is TRBD1 (6 bases). Germline loops: CDR1 SGDLS, CDR2 YYNGEE. This CDR3 region has 16 residues. V lost 1 base and J lost 3, with 13 bases in between.

The genes are TRBV4-1 and TRBJ1-5; D gene uncertain. CDR3 length: 16 residues. Per germline, CDR1 MGHRA and CDR2 YSYEKL. With 1 base removed from V and 0 bases from J, the gap between germline ends came to 10 bases. The DNA of the CDR3 is TGCGCCAGCAGCCAAGCACAGCCTTATAGCAATCAGCCCCAGCATTTT. Amino acids: CASSQAQPYSNQPQHF.

This clone was counted only a few times. The chain recombines TRBV10-1 with TRBJ2-4; 11 nucleotides agree with TRBD2. CDR1 and CDR2 (germline): WNHNN, SYGVQD (reference sequence). Trimming removed 3 bases from V and 2 bases from J; junction bases left unmatched: 3. The CDR3 is 16 amino acids. CDR3 bases: TGCGCCAGCAGTGACCTAGCGGGGGGTTCCAAAAACATTCAGTACTTC. This codes for CASSDLAGGSKNIQYF.

The chain joins TRBV5-1 to TRBJ2-1, with D hard to call. The ends were cut back, 0 bases at V and 6 bases at J, with 16 bases in the middle. Germline CDR1 SGHRS, CDR2 YFSETQ. This CDR3 contains 16 residues. The CDR3 DNA sequence: TGCGCCAGCAGCTTGGGTCTGACAACCTTGTCCAATGAGCAGTTCTTC. Encoded protein: CASSLGLTTLSNEQFF.

V and J are TRBV4-2 and TRBJ2-7; 11 bases fit TRBD2. V shed 6 bases, J shed 5 bases, and the junction held 9 bases outside the gene matches. The CDR3 has 15 amino acids. Germline-derived CDR1 and CDR2 are LGHNA and YNFKEQ. The DNA for the CDR3 is TGTGCCAGCAGGGTCACTAGCGGGAGTCCGGACGAGCAGTACTTC. This codes for CASRVTSGSPDEQYF.

The chain links TRBV30 to TRBJ2-3, with unresolved D. The V and J ends lost 0 bases and 2 bases respectively, with 9 bases between them. Germline-derived CDR1 and CDR2 are GTSNPN and SVGIG (reference sequence). This CDR3 is 14 amino acids long. CDR3 in amino acids: CAWSVHTFTDTQYF. In DNA, the CDR3 is TGTGCCTGGAGTGTACACACCTTCACAGATACGCAGTATTTT.

V and J are TRBV5-6 and TRBJ2-7; 10 bases align to TRBD2. Germline trimming cut 4 bases from V and 2 bases from J; bases unmatched to any gene: 15. The CDR3 is made up of 18 amino acids. Germline V gene lookup returns CDR1 SGHDT and CDR2 YYEEEE. CDR3 in amino acids: CASSDRTGISGRAYEQYF. The CDR3 coding sequence is TGTGCCAGCAGCGACCGCACAGGGATAAGCGGGAGGGCCTACGAGCAGTACTTC.

This chain links TRBV6-4 with TRBJ1-4, with TRBD1 identical over 10 bases. The CDR3 spans 14 residues. Per the germline V gene, CDR1 is MRHNA and CDR2 is SNTAGT. Losses at the gene ends were 6 bases for V and 4 bases for J; bases not matched to a gene: 2. CDR3 protein: CASRGTGVNEKLFF. For the CDR3, the DNA is TGTGCCAGCAGGGGGACAGGGGTTAATGAAAAACTGTTTTTT.

The genes are TRBV9 and TRBJ2-1; 15 bases map to TRBD2. J lost 8 bases, V lost 4 bases, and 13 bases had no gene match. CDR3 length: 18 amino acids. Germline V CDR1 and CDR2: SGDLS, YYNGEE. CDR3 in amino acids: CASSLWGLAGGSGHEQFF. In DNA form, the CDR3 reads TGTGCCAGCAGCCTCTGGGGACTAGCGGGGGGATCCGGCCATGAGCAGTTCTTC.

CDR3 sequence (DNA): TGTGCCAGCAGCCGAGTGCGGGGTAGAGAGCAGTTCTTC. Its translation: CASSRVRGREQFF. V usage is TRBV6-2 or TRBV6-3 and J usage is TRBJ2-1, with a tentative D call TRBD2 (6 bases). The CDR3 is made up of 13 amino acids. Trimming cost V 6 bases and J 10 bases, with 16 bases left between them. Germline CDR1 and CDR2: MNHEY and SVGEGT.

The CDR3 protein is CASSFSGSNDEQYF. The CDR3 DNA reads TGCGCCAGCAGCTTCAGCGGGAGCAACGACGAGCAGTACTTC. This chain links TRBV5-1 with TRBJ2-7; 8 nucleotides align to TRBD2. Germline CDR1 is SGHRS and CDR2 is YFSETQ. V lost 2 bases to trimming and J lost 5 bases; unmatched junction nucleotides: 6. This CDR3 has 14 residues.

V usage is TRBV30 and J usage is TRBJ1-1; weak D call: TRBD1 (6 bases). V was trimmed by 2 bases and J by 5 bases, leaving 12 bases between them. The CDR3 is 13 residues long. The germline CDR1 and CDR2 sequences are GTSNPN and SVGIG (reference sequence). The CDR3 nucleotides are TGTGCCTGGAGTCTTACAGGGACGACTGAAGCTTTCTTT. Its protein is CAWSLTGTTEAFF.

This clone was counted a few times. The chain recombines TRBV10-1 with TRBJ1-1; D unresolved. The germline V gene has CDR1 WNHNN and CDR2 SYGVQD (reference sequence). The CDR3 is 13 amino acids. Between the trimmed V and J ends, which lost 2 bases and 5 bases, there was a span of 9 bases. In DNA form, the CDR3 reads TGCGCCAGCAGTGAGGGAGGGAAGACTGAAGCTTTCTTT. Amino acids: CASSEGGKTEAFF.

The rearrangement joins TRBV5-6 to TRBJ1-2; no clear D. The CDR3 is 14 amino acids. The V end lost 0 bases, the J end lost 1 base, and 7 bases lay between the germline ends. Germline values: CDR1 SGHDT, CDR2 YYEEEE. DNA for the CDR3: TGTGCCAGCAGCTTGGGACGGAGTAACTATGGCTACACCTTC. Encoded protein: CASSLGRSNYGYTF.

The chain combines TRBV11-3 with TRBJ2-5, with D unclear. CDR3 size: 16 residues. Germline V gene data show CDR1 as SGHNT and CDR2 as YENEEA. V lost 5 bases and J lost 5, with 21 bases in between. In DNA, the CDR3 is TGTGCCAGCAGCCCCTTTCGTCAGCGCCTTGGGGAGACCCAGTACTTC. Its translation: CASSPFRQRLGETQYF.

The chain couples TRBV4-1 to TRBJ2-7; 10 bases align to TRBD2. CDR3 size: 16 residues. With V trimmed by 4 bases and J by 3 bases, 9 bases remained unmatched. Germline V gene sequence: CDR1 MGHRA, CDR2 YSYEKL. CDR3 nucleotides: TGCGCCAGCAGCCCGCCCCTAGCGGGGGCCGGCTACGAGCAGTACTTC. This translates into CASSPPLAGAGYEQYF.

This chain connects TRBV5-1 to TRBJ2-5; D is possibly TRBD1 (6 bases). CDR1 and CDR2 (germline): SGHRS, YFSETQ. The CDR3 has 14 residues. The germline V and J ends were trimmed by 4 bases and 4 bases, with 14 bases remaining between them. CDR3 in DNA: TGCGCCAGCAGCCCCAACACAGGGTCAGAGACCCAGTACTTC. The encoded protein is CASSPNTGSETQYF. Complete variable domain (other parts from reference TRBV5-1 and TRBJ2-5): KAGVTQTPRYLIKTRGQQVTLSCSPISGHRSVSWYQQTPGQGLQFLFEYFSETQRNKGNFPGRFSGRQFSNSRSEMNVSTLELGDSALYLCASSPNTGSETQYFGPGTRLLVL.

The chain uses TRBV10-1 and TRBJ2-7; D possibly corresponds to TRBD2 (7 bases). Germline V gene data show CDR1 as WNHNN and CDR2 as SYGVQD (reference sequence). The CDR3 runs 14 residues. V lost 9 bases and J lost 2, with 17 bases in between. CDR3 sequence: CARLGGEPPYEQYF. In DNA, the CDR3 is TGCGCCAGACTAGGGGGGGAACCCCCCTACGAGCAGTACTTC.

Comments on this clone: A read error may produce the germline difference seen at one junction end. The chain employs TRBV11-2 and TRBJ2-2; perhaps TRBD1 as D (5 bases). CDR1 is SGHAT, CDR2 FQNNGV, per germline. The CDR3 spans 12 residues. CDR3 DNA sequence: TGTGCTAGCAGGGCGGCCACCGGGGAGCTGTTTTTT. Its translation: CASRAATGELFF. Using reference TRBV11-2 and TRBJ2-2 for the parts outside the CDR3, the full variable domain is EAGVAQSPRYKIIEKRQSVAFWCNPISGHATLYWYQQILGQGPKLLIQFQNNGVVDDSQLPKDRFSAERLKGVDSTLKIQPAKLEDSAVYLCASRAATGELFFGEGSRLTVL.

The genes are TRBV2 and TRBJ1-4; 8 bases line up with TRBD1. With V trimmed by 3 bases and J by 4 bases, 7 bases remained unmatched. The germline gives CDR1 SNHLY, CDR2 FYNNEI. The CDR3 sequence is 16 residues long. CDR3 in DNA: TGTGCCAGCAGTGACGGACAGGGAATCATTAATGAAAAACTGTTTTTT. This translates into CASSDGQGIINEKLFF.

This chain connects TRBV5-4 to TRBJ2-1; D unresolved. There are 13 residues in the CDR3. The V and J ends lost 0 bases and 10 bases respectively, with 11 bases between them. CDR1 is SGHNT and CDR2 is YYREEE in the germline V gene (reference sequence). The CDR3 DNA reads as TGTGCCAGCAGCTTGGAGGTCCTGCGGGAGCAGTTCTTC. It translates to CASSLEVLREQFF.

The chain couples TRBV7-3 to TRBJ2-3; D is possibly TRBD2 (6 bases). With 0 bases removed from V and 7 bases from J, the gap between germline ends came to 11 bases. The CDR3 runs 14 residues. Germline lookup yields CDR1 SGHTA and CDR2 FQGTGA. Here the CDR3 reads CASSLTRDSHTQYF. The CDR3 nucleotides are TGTGCCAGCAGCTTAACGAGGGACTCCCATACGCAGTATTTT. Full variable domain (rest looked up from reference TRBV7-3 and TRBJ2-3): GAGVSQTPSNKVTEKGKYVELRCDPISGHTALYWYRQSLGQGPEFLIYFQGTGAADDSGLPNDRFFAVRPEGSVSTLKIQRTERGDSAVYLCASSLTRDSHTQYFGPGTRLTVL.

At least ten counts were recorded for this clone. Within the sample, other DNA sequences also encode this same CDR3. CDR3 nucleotides: TGTGCCAGCAGCTTAGACATGAACACTGAAGCTTTCTTT. Protein product: CASSLDMNTEAFF. This chain links TRBV7-9 with TRBJ1-1; D is ambiguous. Germline CDR1 and CDR2: SEHNR and FQNEAQ (reference sequence). CDR3 length: 13 amino acids. The V end was cut by 1 base, the J end by 0 bases, with 3 bases between.

This chain uses TRBV19 with TRBJ1-2, with D uncertain. Trimming removed 8 bases from V and 4 bases from J, with 20 bases in between. CDR1 is LNHDA, CDR2 SQIVND, per germline (reference sequence). The length of the CDR3 is 15 residues. The CDR3 sequence is CASEGGASRGYGYTF. The CDR3 coding sequence is TGTGCCAGTGAGGGCGGCGCCTCTCGCGGCTATGGCTACACCTTC.

The chain couples TRBV5-1 to TRBJ2-1; TRBD2 agrees at 9 bases. Germline CDR1 reads SGHRS; CDR2 reads YFSETQ. V lost 2 bases to trimming and J lost 10 bases; unmatched junction nucleotides: 4. The CDR3 extends over 13 amino acids. This CDR3 reads CASSLGAGGEQFF. The CDR3 nucleotides are TGCGCCAGCAGCTTAGGAGCGGGAGGAGAGCAGTTCTTC.

The CDR3 nucleotides are TGTGCCAGCAGCCCCAACCTAGCGGGAGGGCCAACAGATACGCAGTATTTT. The encoded protein is CASSPNLAGGPTDTQYF. The rearrangement joins TRBV7-6 to TRBJ2-3; 12 bases align to TRBD2. Losses at the gene ends were 5 bases for V and 3 bases for J; bases not matched to a gene: 9. This CDR3 spans 17 amino acids. CDR1 is SGHVS and CDR2 is FNYEAQ in the germline V gene.

This chain joins TRBV6-5 and TRBJ2-1; D gene ambiguous. The CDR3 sequence is 14 residues long. The germline V gene encodes CDR1 MNHEY and CDR2 SVGAGI. Between the trimmed V and J ends, which lost 0 bases and 6 bases, there was a span of 9 bases. In DNA form, the CDR3 reads TGTGCCAGCAGTTACTCGACAACGTCCAATGAGCAGTTCTTC. Its translation is CASSYSTTSNEQFF.